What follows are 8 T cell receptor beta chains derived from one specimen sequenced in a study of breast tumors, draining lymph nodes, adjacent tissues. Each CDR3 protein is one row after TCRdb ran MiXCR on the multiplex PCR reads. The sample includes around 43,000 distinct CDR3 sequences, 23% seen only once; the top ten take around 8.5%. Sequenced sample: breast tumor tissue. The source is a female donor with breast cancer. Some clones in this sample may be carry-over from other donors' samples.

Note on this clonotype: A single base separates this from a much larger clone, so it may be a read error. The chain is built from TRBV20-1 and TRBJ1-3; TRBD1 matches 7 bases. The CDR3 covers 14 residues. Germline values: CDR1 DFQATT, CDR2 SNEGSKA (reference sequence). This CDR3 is CSASQGVSGNTVYF. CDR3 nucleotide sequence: TGCAGTGCTAGTCAGGGGGTCTCTGGAAACACCGTATATTTT.

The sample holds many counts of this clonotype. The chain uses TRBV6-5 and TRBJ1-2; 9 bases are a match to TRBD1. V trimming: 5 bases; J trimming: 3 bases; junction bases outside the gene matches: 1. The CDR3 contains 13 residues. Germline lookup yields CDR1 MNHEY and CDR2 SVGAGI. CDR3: CASSRDRDYGYTF. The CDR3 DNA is TGTGCCAGCAGTCGGGACAGGGACTATGGCTACACCTTC.

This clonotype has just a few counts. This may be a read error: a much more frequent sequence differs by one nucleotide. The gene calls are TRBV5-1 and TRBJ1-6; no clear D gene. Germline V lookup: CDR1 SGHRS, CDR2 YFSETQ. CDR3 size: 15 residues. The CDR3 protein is CASSSESSRNSPPHF. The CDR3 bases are TGCGCCAGCAGTAGTGAAAGTTCCCGAAATTCACCCCCCCACTTT.

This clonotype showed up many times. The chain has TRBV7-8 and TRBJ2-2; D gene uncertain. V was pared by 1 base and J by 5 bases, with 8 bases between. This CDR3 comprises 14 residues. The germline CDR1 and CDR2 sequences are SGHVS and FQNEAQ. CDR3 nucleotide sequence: TGTGCCAGCAGCTTAGTACATTTTACCGGGGAGCTGTTTTTT. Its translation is CASSLVHFTGELFF.

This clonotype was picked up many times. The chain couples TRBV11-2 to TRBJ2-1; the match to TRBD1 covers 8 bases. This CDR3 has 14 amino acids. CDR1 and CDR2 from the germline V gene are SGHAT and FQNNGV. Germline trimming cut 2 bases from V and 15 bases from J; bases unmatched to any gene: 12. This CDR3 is CASSLRDRGPQSFF. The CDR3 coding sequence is TGTGCCAGCAGCTTACGCGACAGGGGACCGCAGTCGTTCTTC.

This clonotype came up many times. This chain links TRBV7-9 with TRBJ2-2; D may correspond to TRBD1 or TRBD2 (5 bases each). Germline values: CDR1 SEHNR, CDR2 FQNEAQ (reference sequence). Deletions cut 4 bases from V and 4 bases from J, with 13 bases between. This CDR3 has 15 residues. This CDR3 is CASSSGPGSTGELFF. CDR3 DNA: TGTGCCAGCAGCTCGGGGCCAGGGAGCACCGGGGAGCTGTTTTTT. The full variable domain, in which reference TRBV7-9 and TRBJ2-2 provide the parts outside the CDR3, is DTGVSQNPRHKITKRGQNVTFRCDPISEHNRLYWYRQTLGQGPEFLTYFQNEAQLEKSRLLSDRFSAERPKGSFSTLEIQRTEQGDSAMYLCASSSGPGSTGELFFGEGSRLTVL.

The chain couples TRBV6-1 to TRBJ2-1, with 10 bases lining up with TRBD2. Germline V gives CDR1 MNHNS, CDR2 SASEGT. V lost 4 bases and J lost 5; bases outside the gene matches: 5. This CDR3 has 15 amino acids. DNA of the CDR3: TGTGCCAGCAGTGGGACTAGCGGATTAGACAATGAGCAGTTCTTC. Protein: CASSGTSGLDNEQFF.

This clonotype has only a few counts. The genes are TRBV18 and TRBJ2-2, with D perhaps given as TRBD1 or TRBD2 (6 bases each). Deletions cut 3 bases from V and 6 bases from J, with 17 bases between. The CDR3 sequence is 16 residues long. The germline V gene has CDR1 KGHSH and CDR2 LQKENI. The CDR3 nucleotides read TGTGCCAGCTCACCTGCTTCCGGGGGCGAATCCGGGGAGCTGTTTTTT. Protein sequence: CASSPASGGESGELFF.